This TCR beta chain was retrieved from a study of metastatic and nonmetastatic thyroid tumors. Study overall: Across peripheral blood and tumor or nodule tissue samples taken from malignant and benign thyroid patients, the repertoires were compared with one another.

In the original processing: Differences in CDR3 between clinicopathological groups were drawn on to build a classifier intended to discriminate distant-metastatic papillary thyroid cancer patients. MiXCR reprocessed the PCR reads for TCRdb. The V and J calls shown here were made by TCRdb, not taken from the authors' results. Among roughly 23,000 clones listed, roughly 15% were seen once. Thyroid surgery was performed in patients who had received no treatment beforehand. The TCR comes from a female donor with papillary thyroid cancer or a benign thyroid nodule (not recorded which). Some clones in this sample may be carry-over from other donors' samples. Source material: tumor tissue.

CDR3 sequence: CASSYKGGKQAFF. The CDR3 region has the DNA TGTGCCAGCAGTTACAAGGGGGGTAAACAAGCTTTCTTT. The chain uses TRBV6-5 and TRBJ1-1, with D tentatively TRBD1 (6 bases). The CDR3 totals 13 residues. Germline assignment: CDR1 MNHEY and CDR2 SVGAGI. V was pared by 2 bases and J by 9 bases, with 13 bases between.